This T cell receptor beta chain is from a study of CD8 T cells in ankylosing spondylitis. There are a few counts of this clonotype. Its antigen is currently unknown. TCRdb passed the 5' RACE reads through MiXCR, listing each CDR3 protein once. Here the sample spans a few hundred thousand distinct CDR3 sequences, about 10% being singletons. Study-level findings and limits: Characteristic, it appeared, of ankylosing spondylitis blood was a TCR beta motif of several highly homologous variants.

The source material was blood, either unsorted or a sorted T cell fraction (not recorded which). The receptor was isolated from a male donor with ankylosing spondylitis or in good health (not recorded which).

DNA of the CDR3: TGTGCCAGTAGTATACCGGACAGGGGGGGAGCTTTCTTT. This encodes CASSIPDRGGAFF. J is TRBJ1-1 and V is TRBV19; 10 nucleotides match TRBD1. The CDR3 covers 13 residues. Germline lookup yields CDR1 LNHDA and CDR2 SQIVND (reference sequence). V trimming: 2 bases; J trimming: 10 bases; junction bases outside the gene matches: 4. The entire variable domain, with the rest obtained from reference TRBV19 and TRBJ1-1, is as follows: DGGITQSPKYLFRKEGQNVTLSCEQNLNHDAMYWYRQDPGQGLRLIYYSQIVNDFQKGDIAEGYSVSREKKESFPLTVTSAQKNPTAFYLCASSIPDRGGAFFGQGTRLTVV.